Listed here are 18 T cell receptor beta chains from one sample, sequenced in a study of control samples from healthy donors and cancer patients. The method was immunoSEQ multiplex PCR; TCRdb's version includes in-frame clones alone and lacks a portion of them. Here the sample spans some 17,000 clones, roughly nine tenths being singletons. Sequencing was performed on PBMCs. The receptors derive from a man aged 55 to 70 with head and neck cancer.

The chain is built from TRBV2 and TRBJ2-3; TRBD2 might be the D (6 bases). CDR3 size: 15 residues. The germline V gene encodes CDR1 SNHLY and CDR2 FYNNEI. V lost 6 bases, J lost 6 bases, and 19 bases lay in between. The CDR3 sequence is CASSRDSPGVDTQYF. CDR3 bases: TGTGCCAGCAGCAGGGACTCCCCCGGGGTGGATACGCAGTATTTT.

The rearrangement uses TRBV7-9 and TRBJ2-1; D perhaps matches TRBD2 (6 bases). The germline CDR1 and CDR2 sequences are SEHNR and FQNEAQ (reference sequence). The V and J ends lost 2 bases and 0 bases respectively, with 14 bases between them. The CDR3 has 17 amino acids. CDR3 sequence: CASSLRGTYSSYNEQFF. CDR3 sequence (DNA): TGTGCCAGCAGCTTACGCGGGACGTATAGCTCCTACAATGAGCAGTTCTTC.

This rearrangement joins TRBV6-5 to TRBJ1-2; 9 bases line up with TRBD1. The CDR3 contains 15 residues. V shed 2 bases and J 8 bases; nucleotides not matched to a gene: 9. The V gene's germline CDR1 is MNHEY and CDR2 SVGAGI. The CDR3 sequence: CASSYLTGGTRGYTF. The CDR3 DNA reads as TGTGCCAGCAGTTACCTGACAGGGGGTACAAGGGGCTACACCTTC.

This rearrangement joins TRBV4-1 to TRBJ2-3; D is uncertain. The V end was cut by 4 bases, the J end by 2 bases, with 13 bases between. This CDR3 spans 15 amino acids. Germline assignment: CDR1 MGHRA and CDR2 YSYEKL. The CDR3 DNA reads TGCGCCAGCAGCCCCTATCTAGAGGTCACAGATACGCAGTATTTT. Translated: CASSPYLEVTDTQYF.

This chain joins TRBV7-9 and TRBJ1-1; D is unresolved. The CDR3 loop spans 13 amino acids. Germline CDR1 is SEHNR and CDR2 is FQNEAQ (reference sequence). V was trimmed by 5 bases and J by 4 bases, leaving 11 bases between them. The CDR3 is CASSQGGVTEAFF. Here the CDR3 DNA reads TGTGCCAGCAGCCAAGGTGGGGTCACTGAAGCTTTCTTT.

The chain employs TRBV2 and TRBJ1-2; no firm D call. V dropped 4 bases and J dropped 5 bases, with 14 bases sitting between them. Germline V CDR1 and CDR2: SNHLY, FYNNEI. This CDR3 has 14 residues. Here the CDR3 DNA reads TGTGCCAGCAGTGGGCGTTCAGTGGGTTATGGCTACACCTTC. As protein: CASSGRSVGYGYTF.

In DNA, the CDR3 is TGTGCCAGCAGCCTACAAGAAAAACTGTTTTTT. Protein: CASSLQEKLFF. This chain links TRBV7-9 with TRBJ1-4, with D unclear. The germline CDR1 and CDR2 sequences are SEHNR and FQNEAQ (reference sequence). The CDR3 contains 11 residues. Trimming removed 5 bases at V and 8 bases at J, with 6 bases between.

The chain joins TRBV11-3 to TRBJ1-2; TRBD1 agrees at 12 bases. The CDR3 spans 13 residues. The V segment lost 3 bases and the J segment 8 bases; nucleotides outside the gene matches: 1. Germline V gene lookup returns CDR1 SGHNT and CDR2 YENEEA. Written as DNA, the CDR3 is TGTGCCAGCAGCTTTGGGACAGGGGGCGGCTACACCTTC. Protein product: CASSFGTGGGYTF.

The chain combines TRBV13 with TRBJ2-6, with unresolved D. The CDR3 has 15 residues. The V end was cut by 5 bases, the J end by 4 bases, with 12 bases between. Per the germline V gene, CDR1 is PRHDT and CDR2 is FYEKMQ (reference sequence). CDR3 in DNA: TGTGCCAGCAGCCTCCGGCCCGCCGGGGCCAACGTCCTGACTTTC. Translated: CASSLRPAGANVLTF.

The genes are TRBV6-5 and TRBJ1-2, with TRBD1 identical over 7 bases. Per germline, CDR1 MNHEY and CDR2 SVGAGI. The length of the CDR3 is 14 residues. V lost 5 bases and J lost 3; bases outside the gene matches: 6. This CDR3 reads CASSRTGEYYGYTF. The CDR3 bases are TGTGCCAGCAGTCGAACAGGGGAGTACTATGGCTACACCTTC.

This chain uses TRBV11-2 with TRBJ2-5; maybe TRBD1 (6 bases). V was clipped by 1 base and J by 5 bases, with 11 bases between them. This CDR3 is built from 14 residues. In germline, CDR1 is SGHAT, CDR2 FQNNGV. The CDR3 here is CASSLAGAKETQYF. CDR3 nucleotide sequence: TGTGCCAGCAGCTTAGCAGGGGCGAAGGAGACCCAGTACTTC. Drawing the rest from reference TRBV11-2 and TRBJ2-5, the complete variable domain is EAGVAQSPRYKIIEKRQSVAFWCNPISGHATLYWYQQILGQGPKLLIQFQNNGVVDDSQLPKDRFSAERLKGVDSTLKIQPAKLEDSAVYLCASSLAGAKETQYFGPGTRLLVL.

The chain employs TRBV28 and TRBJ1-5; no firm D call. The CDR3 is 12 residues long. V dropped 11 bases and J dropped 0 bases, with 8 bases sitting between them. The germline gives CDR1 MDHEN, CDR2 SYDVKM. The CDR3 DNA is TGTGCCTGCACCCTTAGCAATCAGCCCCAGCATTTT. Protein product: CACTLSNQPQHF.

J is TRBJ1-4 and V is TRBV7-9; unclear D gene. This CDR3 has 14 amino acids. The ends were cut back, 5 bases at V and 8 bases at J, with 15 bases in the middle. Germline CDR1 SEHNR, CDR2 FQNEAQ (reference sequence). The chain's CDR3 is CASSDIRSGEKLFF. The DNA for the CDR3 is TGTGCCAGCAGCGACATCCGGTCTGGAGAAAAACTGTTTTTT.

The chain carries TRBV15 and TRBJ2-7; TRBD1 is a possible D gene (6 bases). V lost 3 bases to trimming and J lost 4 bases, with 13 bases between them. The CDR3 is 14 amino acids. Germline V CDR1 and CDR2: LNHNV, YYDKDF (reference sequence). CDR3 region: CATSREQGFYEQYF. The CDR3 DNA reads TGTGCCACCAGCAGGGAACAGGGTTTTTACGAGCAGTACTTC.

The chain joins TRBV19 to TRBJ1-4; a possible D gene is TRBD1 (5 bases). Germline V gene data show CDR1 as LNHDA and CDR2 as SQIVND (reference sequence). The CDR3 spans 14 residues. With 3 bases removed from V and 7 bases from J, the gap between germline ends came to 12 bases. The CDR3 here is CASSIYKGSEKLFF. Here the CDR3 DNA reads TGTGCCAGTAGTATCTATAAGGGGAGTGAAAAACTGTTTTTT.

The rearrangement uses TRBV19 and TRBJ2-2, with 9 bases matching TRBD1. This CDR3 has 16 residues. Losses at the gene ends were 5 bases for V and 3 bases for J; bases not matched to a gene: 7. Germline values: CDR1 LNHDA, CDR2 SQIVND (reference sequence). In DNA form, the CDR3 reads TGTGCCAGTAGTCCCCGGACAGGGGCCTACACCGGGGAGCTGTTTTTT. It is translated as CASSPRTGAYTGELFF.

The chain recombines TRBV15 with TRBJ2-5; the D gene is possibly TRBD1 (5 bases). CDR3 length equals 14 residues. The V gene lost 3 bases and the J gene lost 3 bases, with 11 bases spanning the gap. CDR1 is LNHNV and CDR2 is YYDKDF in the germline V gene (reference sequence). In DNA, the CDR3 is TGTGCCACCAGCAGCGACAGTATAGAAGAGACCCAGTACTTC. This translates into CATSSDSIEETQYF.

This CDR3 reads CASSLHGTGGSYEQYF. The CDR3 DNA follows: TGTGCCAGCAGCTTACACGGGACAGGGGGCTCCTACGAGCAGTACTTC. The rearrangement links TRBV7-2 to TRBJ2-7, with 11 positions matching TRBD1. With 2 bases clipped from V and 0 bases from J, the junction kept 3 bases outside the gene matches. Germline V gives CDR1 SGHTA, CDR2 FQGNSA. The length of the CDR3 is 16 residues.